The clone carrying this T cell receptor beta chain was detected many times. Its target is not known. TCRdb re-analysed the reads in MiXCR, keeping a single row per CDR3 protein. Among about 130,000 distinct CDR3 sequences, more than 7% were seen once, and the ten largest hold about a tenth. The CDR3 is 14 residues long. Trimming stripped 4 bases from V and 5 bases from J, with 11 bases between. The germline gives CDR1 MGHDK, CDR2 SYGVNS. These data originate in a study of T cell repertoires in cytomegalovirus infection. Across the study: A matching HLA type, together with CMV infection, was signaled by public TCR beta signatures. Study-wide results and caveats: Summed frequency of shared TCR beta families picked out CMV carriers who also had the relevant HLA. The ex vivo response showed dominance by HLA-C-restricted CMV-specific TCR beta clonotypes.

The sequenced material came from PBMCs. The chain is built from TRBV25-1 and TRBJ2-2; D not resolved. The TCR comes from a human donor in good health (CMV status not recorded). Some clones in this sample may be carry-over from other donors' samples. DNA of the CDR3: TGTGCCAGCAGTGCGACGACCGGAACCGGGGAGCTGTTTTTT. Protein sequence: CASSATTGTGELFF.